These T cell receptor beta chains were read from a single sample in a study of T cell responses to AZD1222 COVID-19 vaccine. TCRdb's table, derived via immunoSEQ multiplex PCR, lists solely in-frame clones and lacks some. The table has 130,000 or so clones, roughly 93% seen once. The sequenced sample was peripheral blood, obtained on day 0 of MenACWY control vaccination. Source of these receptors: an adult in good health. Both conserved end residues are part of each CDR3. A D gene is named only where the DNA matches it firmly. Some rows have no size entry. The others give once, few or many, or a class for an expanded clone.

v_call	j_call	clone_size	d_call	cdr3_nt	cdr3_aa
TRBV5-1	TRBJ1-2	.	.	TGCGCCAGCAGCTTGGGAGGGACATTCCTAGGCTACACCTTC	CASSLGGTFLGYTF
TRBV19	TRBJ2-2	.	.	TGTGCCACCGAGGACAGGGAGGGCACCGGGGAGCTGTTTTTT	CATEDREGTGELFF
TRBV7-2	TRBJ1-5	.	.	TGTGCCAGCAGCTTAGGGGGGCATAGGGGCAATCAGCCCCAGCATTTT	CASSLGGHRGNQPQHF
TRBV6-5	TRBJ1-5	.	.	TGTGCCAGCAATCGGGCGGGGGAACAGCCCCAGCATTTT	CASNRAGEQPQHF
TRBV5-1	TRBJ2-6	.	TRBD1	TGCGCCAGCAGCTTGGGGGGACAGGGGGCCTCTGGGGCCAACGTCCTGACTTTC	CASSLGGQGASGANVLTF
TRBV6-4	TRBJ2-3	.	TRBD2	TGTGCCAGCAGTGACTCTAGCGGGGGGGCAGATACGCAGTATTTT	CASSDSSGGADTQYF
TRBV27	TRBJ2-5	.	.	TGTGCCAGCAGTCCGCGGACCGGAAGCCTCCAAGAGACCCAGTACTTC	CASSPRTGSLQETQYF
TRBV5-5	TRBJ1-2	.	TRBD1	TGTGCCAGCAGCTTCCCGGACAGGGCCTATGGCTACACCTTC	CASSFPDRAYGYTF
TRBV7-9	TRBJ2-1	.	TRBD1	TGTGCCAGCAGCTTAGTTCCGAGACAGGGGAACAATGAGCAGTTCTTC	CASSLVPRQGNNEQFF
TRBV18	TRBJ1-2	once	TRBD1	TGTGCCAGCTCGCCCCCGACAGGGACTATTTACACCTTC	CASSPPTGTIYTF
TRBV5-1	TRBJ2-1	.	TRBD2	TGCGCCAGCAGCTTGGGAGTAGCGGGGGGGCGCGGGCAGTTCTTC	CASSLGVAGGRGQFF
TRBV10-3	TRBJ2-1	.	TRBD2	TGTGCCATCAGTGATCTAGCGGGAGCAGTCGATGAGCAGTTCTTC	CAISDLAGAVDEQFF
TRBV5-1	TRBJ1-1	.	.	TGCGCCAGCAGCTTGGCTTTAGGCAGGAACACTGAAGCTTTCTTT	CASSLALGRNTEAFF
TRBV5-1	TRBJ1-6	once	.	TGCGCCAGCAGCTTGGGGCTGGGGACTAAAAATTCACCCCTCCACTTT	CASSLGLGTKNSPLHF
TRBV7-9	TRBJ1-1	.	.	TGTGCCAGCAGCCAGGCTACTTCAGGCACTGAAGCTTTCTTT	CASSQATSGTEAFF
TRBV12-1	TRBJ1-4	.	.	TGTGCCAGCAGCTTTGCCTTTGGCGGGCATCTACGGGAAAAACTGTTTTTT	CASSFAFGGHLREKLFF
TRBV2	TRBJ2-7	.	.	TGTGCCAGCAGTGAAGTAAGTAGGGGCGAGCAGTACTTC	CASSEVSRGEQYF
TRBV12-5	TRBJ2-1	.	.	TGTGCTAGTGGTTTCGCGCCTCCGGAGCAGTTCTTC	CASGFAPPEQFF
TRBV30	TRBJ2-7	.	TRBD1	TGTGCCTGGGGACAGGCCGCTAGCTACGAGCAGTACTTC	CAWGQAASYEQYF
TRBV28	TRBJ1-2	.	.	TGTGCCAGCAGTTTTCCACCTGGTATGGGGACCCGCCCTGGCTACACCTTC	CASSFPPGMGTRPGYTF
TRBV19	TRBJ2-7	.	.	TGTGCCAGTAGCCTGAGGGACAAGTCCTACTACGAGCAGTACTTC	CASSLRDKSYYEQYF
TRBV7-2	TRBJ1-6	once	.	TGTGCCAGCAGCCGGGACCGAAGCTCCTATAATTCACCCCTCCACTTT	CASSRDRSSYNSPLHF
TRBV5-6	TRBJ1-4	once	.	TGTGCCAGCAGCGGGGCCCAAAATGAAAAACTGTTTTTT	CASSGAQNEKLFF
TRBV15	TRBJ1-1	.	.	TGTGCCACCAGCAGAGGGGGGGCGAACACTGAAGCTTTCTTT	CATSRGGANTEAFF
TRBV5-1	TRBJ1-5	.	.	TGCGCCAGCAGCTTTACGGGGGACGGCAATCAGCCCCAGCATTTT	CASSFTGDGNQPQHF
TRBV10-3	TRBJ1-2	.	TRBD1	TGTGCCATCAGTGACCGGACAGGGGAGGGCTACACCTTC	CAISDRTGEGYTF